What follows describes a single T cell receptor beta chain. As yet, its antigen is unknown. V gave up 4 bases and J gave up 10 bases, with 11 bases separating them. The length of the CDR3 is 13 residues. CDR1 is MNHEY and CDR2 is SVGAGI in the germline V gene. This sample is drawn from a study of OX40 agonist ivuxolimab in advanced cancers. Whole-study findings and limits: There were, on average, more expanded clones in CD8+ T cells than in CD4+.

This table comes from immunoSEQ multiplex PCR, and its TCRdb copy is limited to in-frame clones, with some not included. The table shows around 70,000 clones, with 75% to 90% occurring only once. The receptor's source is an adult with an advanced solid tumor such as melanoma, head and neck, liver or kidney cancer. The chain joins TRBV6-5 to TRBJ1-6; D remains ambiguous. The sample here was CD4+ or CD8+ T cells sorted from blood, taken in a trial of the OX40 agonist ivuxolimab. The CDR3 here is CASSSPPASPLHF. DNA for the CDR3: TGTGCCAGCAGTTCCCCCCCCGCCTCACCCCTCCACTTT.